This T cell receptor (beta chain) comes out of a study of OX40 agonist ivuxolimab in advanced cancers. Trimming took 0 bases from V and 0 from J; bases not matched to a gene: 7. This CDR3 has 18 residues. In germline, CDR1 is LNHNV, CDR2 YYDKDF (reference sequence). Only in-frame clones appear in the TCRdb table, and some are missing; sequencing was by immunoSEQ multiplex PCR. The table has 65,000 or so clones, roughly 89% seen once. J is TRBJ1-2 and V is TRBV15, with 10 bases matching TRBD1. The material was CD4+ or CD8+ T cells sorted from blood, obtained in a trial of the OX40 agonist ivuxolimab. The source of this sequence is an adult with an advanced solid tumor such as melanoma, head and neck, liver or kidney cancer. CDR3 nucleotide sequence: TGTGCCACCAGCAGAGATCGGTTGGGGACAGGGGCTAACTATGGCTACACCTTC. This translates into CATSRDRLGTGANYGYTF. The entire variable domain, with the rest obtained from reference TRBV15 and TRBJ1-2, is as follows: DAMVIQNPRYQVTQFGKPVTLSCSQTLNHNVMYWYQQKSSQAPKLLFHYYDKDFNNEADTPDNFQSRRPNTSFCFLDIRSPGLGDTAMYLCATSRDRLGTGANYGYTFGSGTRLTVV.